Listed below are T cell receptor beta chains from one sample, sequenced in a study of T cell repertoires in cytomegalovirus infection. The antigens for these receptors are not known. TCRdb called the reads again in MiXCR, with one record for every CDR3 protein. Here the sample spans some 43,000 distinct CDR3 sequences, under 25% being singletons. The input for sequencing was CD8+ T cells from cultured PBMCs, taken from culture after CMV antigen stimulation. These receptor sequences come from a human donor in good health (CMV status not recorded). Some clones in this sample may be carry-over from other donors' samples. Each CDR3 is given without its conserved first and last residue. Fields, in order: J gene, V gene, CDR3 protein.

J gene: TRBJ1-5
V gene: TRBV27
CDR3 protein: ASSLELGTSNQPQH

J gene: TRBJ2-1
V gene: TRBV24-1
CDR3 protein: ATGGQDYNEQF

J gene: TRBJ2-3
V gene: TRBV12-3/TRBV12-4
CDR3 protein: ASSFLGLAGGESTDTQY

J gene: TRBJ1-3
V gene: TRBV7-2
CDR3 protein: ASRDPDSGNTIY

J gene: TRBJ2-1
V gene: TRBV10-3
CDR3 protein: AIRSPGGLSSYNEQF

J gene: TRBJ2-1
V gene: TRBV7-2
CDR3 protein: ASSPGTSNNEQF

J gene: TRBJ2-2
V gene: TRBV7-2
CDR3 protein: ASSLAQVRAELF

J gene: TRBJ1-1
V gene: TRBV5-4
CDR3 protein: ASRTPVGEAF

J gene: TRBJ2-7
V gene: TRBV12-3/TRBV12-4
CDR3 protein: ASSSGTGRMREQY

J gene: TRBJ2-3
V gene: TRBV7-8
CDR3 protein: ASSSLRLARTDTQY

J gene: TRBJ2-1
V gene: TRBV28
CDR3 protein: ASRTTSGYPTDNEQF

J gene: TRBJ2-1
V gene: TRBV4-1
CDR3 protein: ASSQGFRNEQF

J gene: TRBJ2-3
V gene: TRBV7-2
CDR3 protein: ASSLEAGGIDTQY

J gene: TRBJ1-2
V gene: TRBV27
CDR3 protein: ASSLYPGASYGYT

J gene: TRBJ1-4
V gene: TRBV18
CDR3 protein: ASSPGQVATNEKLF

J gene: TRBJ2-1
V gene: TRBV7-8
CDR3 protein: ASSPRASGIDNEQF

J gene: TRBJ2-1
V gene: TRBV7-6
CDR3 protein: ASSLGLFNEQF

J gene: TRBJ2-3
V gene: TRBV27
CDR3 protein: ASRLGAGGPPDTQY

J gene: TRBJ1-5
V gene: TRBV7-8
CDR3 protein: ASSSPGETNQPQH

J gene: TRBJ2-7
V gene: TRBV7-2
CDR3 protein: ASSLGHRVAYEQY

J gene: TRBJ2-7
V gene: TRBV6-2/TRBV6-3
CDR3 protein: ASSYRTSGREHHEQY

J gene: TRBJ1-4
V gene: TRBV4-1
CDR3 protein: ASSHDGGALNEKLF